This record looks at one TCR beta chain sequence and its context. A read error may be the cause here, since a much bigger clone is one base away. These data originate in a study of regulatory T cells in long-lasting Graves disease. Libraries of TCR beta came from iRepertoire HTBI primers plus Arm-PCR of CDR3 regions. TCRdb called the multiplex PCR reads again in MiXCR, with one record for every CDR3 protein. The table has 360,000 or so distinct CDR3 sequences, 16% seen once. The time point here: newly diagnosed GD, antithyroid drugs for less than 3 months. RNA from PBMCs was the source of the TCR library. This CDR3 has 13 amino acids. Per the germline V gene, CDR1 is MNHGY and CDR2 is SVAAGI. Trimming removed 3 bases at V and 6 bases at J, with 12 bases between. These records were also assigned to another study, of T cells in Graves' hyperthyroidism and ophthalmopathy.

The rearrangement uses TRBV6-9 and TRBJ2-7, with no clear D. The clonotype was recovered from a woman younger than 35 with Graves disease. Specimen: peripheral blood mononuclear cells (PBMCs), collected at new diagnosis, from a patient treated with antithyroid drugs. For the CDR3, the DNA is TGTGCCAGCAGTTACCCCGCTAGTTCCGAGCAGTACTTC. Translating it yields CASSYPASSEQYF.